This T cell receptor beta chain was sequenced for a study of blood T cell repertoires in COVID-19. Method: immunoSEQ multiplex PCR; TCRdb's copy keeps in-frame clones and lacks some. The sample holds over 130,000 clones, 75% to 85% seen once. CDR3 length: 16 amino acids. In germline, CDR1 is SGHNT, CDR2 YYREEE (reference sequence). With 4 bases removed from V and 3 bases from J, the gap between germline ends came to 16 bases. The chain is built from TRBV5-4 and TRBJ1-4; D gene ambiguous. The clonotype comes from a man aged 45-65 years with acute or convalescent COVID-19. The sequenced material came from peripheral blood. The CDR3 sequence is CASSLGRTVSNEKLFF. For the CDR3, the DNA is TGTGCCAGCAGCCTCGGAAGGACTGTTTCTAATGAAAAACTGTTTTTT. Complete variable domain (other parts from reference TRBV5-4 and TRBJ1-4): ETGVTQSPTHLIKTRGQQVTLRCSSQSGHNTVSWYQQALGQGPQFIFQYYREEENGRGNFPPRFSGLQFPNYSSELNVNALELDDSALYLCASSLGRTVSNEKLFFGSGTQLSVL.